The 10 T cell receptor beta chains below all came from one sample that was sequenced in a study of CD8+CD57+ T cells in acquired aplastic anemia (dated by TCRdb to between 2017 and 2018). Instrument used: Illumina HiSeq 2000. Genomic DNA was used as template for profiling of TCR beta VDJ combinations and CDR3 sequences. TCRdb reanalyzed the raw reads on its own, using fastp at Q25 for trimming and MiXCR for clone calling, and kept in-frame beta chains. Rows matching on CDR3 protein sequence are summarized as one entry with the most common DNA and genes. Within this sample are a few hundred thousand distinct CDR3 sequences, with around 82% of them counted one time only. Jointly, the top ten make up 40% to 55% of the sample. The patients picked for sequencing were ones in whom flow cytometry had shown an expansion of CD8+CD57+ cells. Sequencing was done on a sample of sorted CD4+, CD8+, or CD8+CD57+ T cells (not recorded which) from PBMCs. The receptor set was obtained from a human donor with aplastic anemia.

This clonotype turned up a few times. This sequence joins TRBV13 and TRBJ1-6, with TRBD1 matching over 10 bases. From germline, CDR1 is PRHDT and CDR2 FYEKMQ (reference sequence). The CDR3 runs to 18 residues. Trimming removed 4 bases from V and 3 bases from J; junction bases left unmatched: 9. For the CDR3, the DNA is TGTGCCAGCAGCTCACGGGACAGGGGCTTGGACTATAATTCACCCCTCCACTTT. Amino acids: CASSSRDRGLDYNSPLHF.

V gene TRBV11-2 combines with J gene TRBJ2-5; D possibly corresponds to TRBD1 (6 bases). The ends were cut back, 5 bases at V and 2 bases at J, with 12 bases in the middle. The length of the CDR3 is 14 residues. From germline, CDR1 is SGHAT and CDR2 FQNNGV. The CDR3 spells CASSTIDRQETQYF. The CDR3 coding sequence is TGTGCCAGCAGCACAATCGACAGGCAAGAGACCCAGTACTTC.

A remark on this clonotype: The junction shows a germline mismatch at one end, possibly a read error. CDR3 sequence (DNA): TGTGCCAGTAGTATGGGGGGGGGGCTAGGTAAGCAGTTTTTT. Its protein product is CASSMGGGLGKQFF. The V call is TRBV19, the J call TRBJ2-3; possible D gene TRBD2, 7 bases. The germline V gene has CDR1 LNHDA and CDR2 SQIVND (reference sequence). There are 14 residues in the CDR3.

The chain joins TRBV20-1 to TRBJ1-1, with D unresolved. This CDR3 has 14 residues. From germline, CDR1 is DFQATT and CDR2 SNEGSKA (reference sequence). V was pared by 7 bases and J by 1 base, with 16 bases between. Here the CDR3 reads CSVAGRRTNTEAFF. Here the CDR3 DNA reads TGCAGTGTAGCAGGCCGGAGGACGAACACTGAAGCTTTCTTT.

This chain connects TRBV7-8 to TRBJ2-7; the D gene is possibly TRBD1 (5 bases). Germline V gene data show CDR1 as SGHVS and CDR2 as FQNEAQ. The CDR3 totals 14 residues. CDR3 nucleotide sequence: TGTGCCAGCAGTTACGTGCAGGGTAACTACACGCAGTATGTC. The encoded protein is CASSYVQGNYTQYV.

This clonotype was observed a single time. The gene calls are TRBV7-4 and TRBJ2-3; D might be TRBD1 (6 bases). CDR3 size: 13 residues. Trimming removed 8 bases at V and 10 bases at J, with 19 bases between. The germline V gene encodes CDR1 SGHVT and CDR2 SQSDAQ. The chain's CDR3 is CASGDGRTDSQYF. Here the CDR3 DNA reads TGTGCCAGCGGGGACGGGCGGACAGACTCGCAGTATTTT.

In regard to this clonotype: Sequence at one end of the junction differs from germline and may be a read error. The CDR3 loop is CASSVAVSTDKPQHF. The DNA of the CDR3 is TGTGCCAGCAGCGTAGCGGTCTCGACAGATAAGCCGCAGCATTTT. The chain carries TRBV7-8 and TRBJ1-5; TRBD1 might be the D (5 bases). Per the germline V gene, CDR1 is SGHVS and CDR2 is FQNEAQ. The CDR3 contains 15 residues.

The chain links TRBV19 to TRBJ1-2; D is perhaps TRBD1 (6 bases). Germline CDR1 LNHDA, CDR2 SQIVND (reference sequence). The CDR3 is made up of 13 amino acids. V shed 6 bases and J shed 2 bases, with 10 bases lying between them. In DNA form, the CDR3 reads TGTGCCAGTAGAGACGACAGGAACTATGGCTACACCTTC. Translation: CASRDDRNYGYTF.

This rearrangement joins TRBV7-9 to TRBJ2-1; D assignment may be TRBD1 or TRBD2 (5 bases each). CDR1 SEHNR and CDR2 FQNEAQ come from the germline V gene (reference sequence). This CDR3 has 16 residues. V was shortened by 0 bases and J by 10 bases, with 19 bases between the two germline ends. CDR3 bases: TGTGCCAGCAGCTTAGCGGGTAGCTACGGGGCCAACGAGCAGTTCTTC. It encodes CASSLAGSYGANEQFF. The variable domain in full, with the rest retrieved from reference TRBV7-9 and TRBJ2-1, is DTGVSQNPRHKITKRGQNVTFRCDPISEHNRLYWYRQTLGQGPEFLTYFQNEAQLEKSRLLSDRFSAERPKGSFSTLEIQRTEQGDSAMYLCASSLAGSYGANEQFFGPGTRLTVL.

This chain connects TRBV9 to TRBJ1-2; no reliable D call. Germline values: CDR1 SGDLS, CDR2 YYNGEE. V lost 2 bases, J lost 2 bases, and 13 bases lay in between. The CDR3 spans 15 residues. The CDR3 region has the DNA TGTGCCAGCAGCGTTGTGCAGCCAGGAAACTATGGCTACACCTTC. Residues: CASSVVQPGNYGYTF.